The source of this T cell receptor beta chain is a study of PD-1 blockade in classical Hodgkin lymphoma. General observations from the study: There was a significant rise in CD4+ TCR diversity by C4D1, with no such rise for CD8+.

The CDR3 length is 14 residues. In germline, CDR1 is LGHNA, CDR2 YNFKEQ. Trimming took 0 bases from V and 4 from J, leaving 10 bases between them. With regard to this clone: Its target is unknown.

TCRdb's copy holds only in-frame clones and misses some; the assay was immunoSEQ multiplex PCR. Among some 95,000 clones, about 91% were seen once, and the ten largest hold around 10%. There was relapse after autologous stem cell transplantation in every patient, and there was variation in brentuximab vedotin exposure. Sequencing used peripheral blood mononuclear cells (PBMCs), obtained before the second cycle of nivolumab. J is TRBJ2-7 and V is TRBV4-2; tentative D call: TRBD1 (6 bases). The TCR originated in a human donor with classical Hodgkin lymphoma. The CDR3 coding sequence is TGTGCCAGCAGCCAAGAGGGGACACCTTACGAGCAGTACTTC. Protein product: CASSQEGTPYEQYF.